This TCR beta chain emerged from a study of shared clonotypes between healthy human individuals. Study-level results: Across a handful of donors, naive CD4 shared around 5.4%, naive CD8 over 3%, memory CD4 2.3%, memory CD8 over 0.3%.

Repertoires were generated with immunoSEQ multiplex PCR, while TCRdb's copy carries only in-frame clones and drops some. The repertoire holds more than 1,200,000 clones, with 98% as singletons. To note about this clone: Antigen: not known.

HIV-negative, healthy adults without recent acute infections or vaccinations were the donors. In germline, CDR1 is MNHNS, CDR2 SASEGT. CDR3 length equals 15 residues. The germline V and J ends were trimmed by 7 bases and 2 bases, with 18 bases remaining between them. The source is a man in his thirties or forties in good health. Sequencing input: naive CD4+ T cells sorted from blood. This sample's subset: CD45RA+ positively selected. This sequence joins TRBV6-1 and TRBJ2-7, with D possibly being TRBD2 (5 bases). CDR3 DNA: TGTGCCAGCAAAGACACTACTAGTAATCCCTACGAGCAGTACTTC. Residues: CASKDTTSNPYEQYF.